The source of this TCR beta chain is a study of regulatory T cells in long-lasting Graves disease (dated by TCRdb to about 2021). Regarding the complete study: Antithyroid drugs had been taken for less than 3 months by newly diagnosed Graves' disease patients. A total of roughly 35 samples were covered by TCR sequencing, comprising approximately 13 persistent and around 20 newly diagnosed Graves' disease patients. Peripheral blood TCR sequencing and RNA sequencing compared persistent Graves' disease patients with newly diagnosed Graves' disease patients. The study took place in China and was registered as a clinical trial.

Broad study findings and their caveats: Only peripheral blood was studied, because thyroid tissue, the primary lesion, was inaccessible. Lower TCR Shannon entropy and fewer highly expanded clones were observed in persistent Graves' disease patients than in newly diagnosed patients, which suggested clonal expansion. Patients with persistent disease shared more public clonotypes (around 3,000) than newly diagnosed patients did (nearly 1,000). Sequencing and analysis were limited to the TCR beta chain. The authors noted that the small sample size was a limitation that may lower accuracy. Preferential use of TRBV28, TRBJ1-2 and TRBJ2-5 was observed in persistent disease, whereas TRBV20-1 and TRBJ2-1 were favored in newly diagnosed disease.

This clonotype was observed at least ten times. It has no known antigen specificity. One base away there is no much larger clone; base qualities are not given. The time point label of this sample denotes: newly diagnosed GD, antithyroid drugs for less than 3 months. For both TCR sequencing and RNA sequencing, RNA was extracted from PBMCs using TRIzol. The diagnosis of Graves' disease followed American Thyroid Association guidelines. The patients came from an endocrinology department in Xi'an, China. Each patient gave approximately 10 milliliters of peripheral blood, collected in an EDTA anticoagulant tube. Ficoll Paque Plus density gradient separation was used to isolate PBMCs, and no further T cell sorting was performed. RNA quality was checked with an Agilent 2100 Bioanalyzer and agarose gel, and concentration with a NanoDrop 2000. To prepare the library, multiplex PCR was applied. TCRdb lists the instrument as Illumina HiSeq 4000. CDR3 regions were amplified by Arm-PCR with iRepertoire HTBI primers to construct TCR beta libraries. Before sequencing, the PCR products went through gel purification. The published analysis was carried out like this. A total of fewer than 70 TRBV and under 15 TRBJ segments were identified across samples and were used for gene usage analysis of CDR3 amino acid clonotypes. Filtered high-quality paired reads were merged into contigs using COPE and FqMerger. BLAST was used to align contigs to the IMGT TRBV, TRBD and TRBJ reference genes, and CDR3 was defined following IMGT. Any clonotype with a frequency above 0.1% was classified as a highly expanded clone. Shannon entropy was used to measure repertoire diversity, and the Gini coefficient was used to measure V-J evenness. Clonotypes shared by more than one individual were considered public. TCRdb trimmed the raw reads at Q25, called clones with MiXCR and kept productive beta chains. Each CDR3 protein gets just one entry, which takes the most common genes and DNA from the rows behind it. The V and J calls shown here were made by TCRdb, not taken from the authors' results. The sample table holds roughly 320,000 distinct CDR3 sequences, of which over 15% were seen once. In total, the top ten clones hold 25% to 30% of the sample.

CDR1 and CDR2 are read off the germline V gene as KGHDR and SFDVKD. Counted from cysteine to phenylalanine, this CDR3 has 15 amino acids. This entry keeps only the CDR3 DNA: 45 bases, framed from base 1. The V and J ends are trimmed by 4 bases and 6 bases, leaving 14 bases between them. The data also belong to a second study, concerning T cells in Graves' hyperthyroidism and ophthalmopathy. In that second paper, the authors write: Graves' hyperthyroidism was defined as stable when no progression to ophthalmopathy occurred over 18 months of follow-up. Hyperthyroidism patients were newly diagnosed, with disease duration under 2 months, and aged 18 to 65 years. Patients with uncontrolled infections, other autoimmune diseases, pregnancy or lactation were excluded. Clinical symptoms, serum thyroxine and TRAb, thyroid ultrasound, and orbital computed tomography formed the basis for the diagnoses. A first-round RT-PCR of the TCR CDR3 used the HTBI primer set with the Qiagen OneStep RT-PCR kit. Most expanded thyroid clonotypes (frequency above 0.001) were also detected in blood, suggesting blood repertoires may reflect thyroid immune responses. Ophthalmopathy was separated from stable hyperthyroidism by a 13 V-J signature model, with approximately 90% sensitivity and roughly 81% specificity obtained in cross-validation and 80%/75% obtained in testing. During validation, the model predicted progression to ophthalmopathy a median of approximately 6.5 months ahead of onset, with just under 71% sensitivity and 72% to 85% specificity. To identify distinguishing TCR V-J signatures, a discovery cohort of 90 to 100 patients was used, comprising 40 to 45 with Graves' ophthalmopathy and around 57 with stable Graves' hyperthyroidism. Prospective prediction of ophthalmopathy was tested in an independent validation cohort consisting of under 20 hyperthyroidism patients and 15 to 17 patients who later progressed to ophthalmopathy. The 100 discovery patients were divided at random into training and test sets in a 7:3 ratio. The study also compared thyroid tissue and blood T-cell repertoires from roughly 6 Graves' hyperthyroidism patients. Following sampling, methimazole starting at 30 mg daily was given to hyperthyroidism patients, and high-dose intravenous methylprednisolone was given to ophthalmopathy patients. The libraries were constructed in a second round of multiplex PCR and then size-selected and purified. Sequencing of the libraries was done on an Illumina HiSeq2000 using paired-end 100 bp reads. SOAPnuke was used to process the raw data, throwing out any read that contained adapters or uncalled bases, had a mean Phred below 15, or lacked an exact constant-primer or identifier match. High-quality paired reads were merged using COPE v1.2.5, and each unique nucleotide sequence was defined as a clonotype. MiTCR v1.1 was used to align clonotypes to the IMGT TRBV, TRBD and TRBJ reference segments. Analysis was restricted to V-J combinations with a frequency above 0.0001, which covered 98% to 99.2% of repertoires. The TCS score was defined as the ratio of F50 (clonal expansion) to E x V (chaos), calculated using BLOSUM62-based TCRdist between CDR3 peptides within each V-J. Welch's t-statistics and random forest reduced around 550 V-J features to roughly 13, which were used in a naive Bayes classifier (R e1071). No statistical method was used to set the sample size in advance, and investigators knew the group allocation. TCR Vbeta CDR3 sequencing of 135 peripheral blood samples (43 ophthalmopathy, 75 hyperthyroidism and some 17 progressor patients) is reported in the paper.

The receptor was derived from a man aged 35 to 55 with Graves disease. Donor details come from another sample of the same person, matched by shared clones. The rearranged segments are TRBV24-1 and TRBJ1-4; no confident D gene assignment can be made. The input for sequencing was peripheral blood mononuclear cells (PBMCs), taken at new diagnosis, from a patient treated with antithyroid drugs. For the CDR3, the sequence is CATSESGSGDEKLFF. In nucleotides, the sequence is TGTGCCACCAGTGAAAGTGGGAGTGGAGATGAAAAACTGTTTTTT.